The 9 T cell receptor beta chains below come from one sample, sequenced in a study of cytomegalovirus exposure and HLA in healthy donors. PCR amplification relied on 60 Vbeta primers (plus 13 Jbeta primers). The protocol was immunoSEQ multiplex PCR, while the TCRdb copy is restricted to in-frame clones and leaves out a portion. The table includes over 45,000 clones, 81% detected once. Sequenced sample: PBMCs. The receptors were sampled from a boy younger than 18 in good health and CMV-seropositive.

The rearrangement uses TRBV25-1 and TRBJ2-2; no firm D call. This CDR3 is built from 12 residues. V was shortened by 0 bases and J by 7 bases, with 3 bases between the two germline ends. The germline CDR1 and CDR2 sequences are MGHDK and SYGVNS. The CDR3, as DNA: TGTGCCAGCAGTGAATATATCGGGGAGCTGTTTTTT. Residues: CASSEYIGELFF.

This chain connects TRBV29-1 to TRBJ2-1; weak D call: TRBD2 (7 bases). Germline assignment: CDR1 SQVTM and CDR2 ANQGSEA. The CDR3 contains 13 residues. Deletions cut 7 bases from V and 4 bases from J, with 14 bases between. The CDR3, as DNA: TGCAGCGCTGGGGAGGGGGGATACAATGAGCAGTTCTTC. This codes for CSAGEGGYNEQFF.

This clone came up a few times. The chain recombines TRBV5-4 with TRBJ1-1; tentative D call: TRBD1 (6 bases). This CDR3 is built from 15 residues. The germline V gene encodes CDR1 SGHNT and CDR2 YYREEE (reference sequence). The V end lost 3 bases, the J end lost 6 bases, and 18 bases lay between the germline ends. CDR3 protein: CASSWGQGLEAEAFF. Here the CDR3 DNA reads TGTGCCAGCAGCTGGGGGCAAGGGTTGGAGGCTGAAGCTTTCTTT.

In nucleotides, the CDR3 is TGTGCCAGCAGTGAAGATTCCGGTTCTCGCCACACTGAAGCTTTCTTT. It specifies CASSEDSGSRHTEAFF. The chain links TRBV6-1 to TRBJ1-1, with D hard to call. The CDR3 spans 16 residues. V was pared by 1 base and J by 3 bases, with 15 bases between. Germline CDR1 is MNHNS and CDR2 is SASEGT.

The J gene is TRBJ2-1, the V gene TRBV25-1, with D possibly matching TRBD2 (6 bases). V lost 6 bases, J lost 7 bases, and 16 bases lay in between. Germline CDR1 reads MGHDK; CDR2 reads SYGVNS. The CDR3 runs to 14 residues. The CDR3 DNA reads TGTGCCAGCAGCACAATGTTGGGGGGAAATGAGCAGTTCTTC. Protein sequence: CASSTMLGGNEQFF.

This rearrangement joins TRBV25-1 to TRBJ1-4; D not resolved. The germline gives CDR1 MGHDK, CDR2 SYGVNS. Trimming removed 3 bases at V and 8 bases at J, with 13 bases between. This CDR3 has 14 residues. For the CDR3, the DNA is TGTGCCAGCAGTGAGACGACAACTGGGGAAAAACTGTTTTTT. It encodes CASSETTTGEKLFF.

The V and J genes are TRBV7-9 and TRBJ1-1; no firm D call. CDR1 is SEHNR and CDR2 is FQNEAQ in the germline V gene (reference sequence). Between the trimmed V and J ends, which lost 5 bases and 0 bases, there was a span of 10 bases. The CDR3 contains 14 residues. Written as DNA, the CDR3 is TGTGCCAGCAGCCGACTCTCGGTGAACACTGAAGCTTTCTTT. Translated: CASSRLSVNTEAFF.

The V call is TRBV5-1, the J call TRBJ2-2; D might be TRBD1 (6 bases). Germline V CDR1 and CDR2: SGHRS, YFSETQ. Deletions cut 5 bases from V and 0 bases from J, with 17 bases between. CDR3 length equals 17 residues. DNA of the CDR3: TGCGCCAGCAGTTCAACCCCGGGACACTCGAACACCGGGGAGCTGTTTTTT. It encodes CASSSTPGHSNTGELFF.

This clone was seen a handful of times. CDR3 sequence: CASLAGLSSYNEQFF. The CDR3, as DNA: TGTGCCAGTCTAGCGGGGTTAAGCTCCTACAATGAGCAGTTCTTC. J is TRBJ2-1 and V is TRBV7-8; 9 nucleotides agree with TRBD2. CDR3 length: 15 residues. J was trimmed by 0 bases and V by 9 bases; bases with no gene match: 6. The germline V gene has CDR1 SGHVS and CDR2 FQNEAQ.